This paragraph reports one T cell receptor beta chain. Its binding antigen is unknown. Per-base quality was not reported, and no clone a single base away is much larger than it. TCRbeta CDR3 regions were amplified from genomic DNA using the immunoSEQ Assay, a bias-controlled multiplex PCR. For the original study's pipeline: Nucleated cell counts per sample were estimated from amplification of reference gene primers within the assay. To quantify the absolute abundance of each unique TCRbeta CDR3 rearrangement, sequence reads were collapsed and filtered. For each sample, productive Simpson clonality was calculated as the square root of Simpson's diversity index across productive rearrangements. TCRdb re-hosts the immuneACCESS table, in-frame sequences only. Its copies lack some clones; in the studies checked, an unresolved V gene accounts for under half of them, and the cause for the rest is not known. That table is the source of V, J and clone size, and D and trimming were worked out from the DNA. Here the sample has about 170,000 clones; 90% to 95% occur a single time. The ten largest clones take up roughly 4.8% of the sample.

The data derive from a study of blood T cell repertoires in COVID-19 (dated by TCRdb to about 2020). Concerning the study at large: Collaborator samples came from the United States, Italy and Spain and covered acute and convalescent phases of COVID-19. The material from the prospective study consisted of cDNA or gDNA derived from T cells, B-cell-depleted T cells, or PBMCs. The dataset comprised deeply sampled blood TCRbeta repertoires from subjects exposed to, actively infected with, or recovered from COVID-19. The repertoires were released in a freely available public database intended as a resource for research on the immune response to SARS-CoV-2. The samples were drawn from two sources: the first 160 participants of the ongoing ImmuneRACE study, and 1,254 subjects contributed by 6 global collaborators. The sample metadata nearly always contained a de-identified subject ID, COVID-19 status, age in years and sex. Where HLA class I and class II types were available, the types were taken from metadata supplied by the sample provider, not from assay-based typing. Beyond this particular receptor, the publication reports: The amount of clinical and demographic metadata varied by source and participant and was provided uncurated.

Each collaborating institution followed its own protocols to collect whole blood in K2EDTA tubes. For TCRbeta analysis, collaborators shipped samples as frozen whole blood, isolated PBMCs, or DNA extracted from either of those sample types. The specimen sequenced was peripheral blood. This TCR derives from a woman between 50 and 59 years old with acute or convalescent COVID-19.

The DNA reads as follows: TGTGCCAGCAGCTTAGGACAGGAGCAGTACTTC. Its translation is CASSLGQEQYF. Recombination joined TRBV7-6 with TRBJ2-7, and perhaps TRBD1 as D gene, on 5 matching bases. Including cysteine and phenylalanine, the CDR3 has 11 amino acids. CDR3 DNA is the only sequence kept; it has 33 bases, read in frame from the first base. As encoded in the germline V gene, CDR1 is SGHVS while CDR2 is FNYEAQ. V loses 1 base of germline sequence and J loses 7 bases, and the interval between the two ends is 5 bases.